The subject of this entry is one T cell receptor beta chain. Its cognate antigen is unknown. This clone may be a read error of a much larger clone one base away. The data are from a study of human T cells and chemical hapten exposure. Study findings and constraints: Large CDR3 similarity clusters arose significantly more often from expanded TCRs than from controls. DPC sensitization produced no change in TCRs with frequency above 1 in 1000.

Time point denoted: patch test 2, 6 weeks after DPC sensitization. Treatment given: therapeutic diphenylcyclopropenone sensitization with weekly scalp DPC. TCRdb fed the RACE reads into MiXCR, producing one record per CDR3 protein. This sample carries 70,000 to 95,000 distinct CDR3 sequences, more than 6.5% of them seen once, and the ten largest clones take 1% to 1.5%. Specimen: whole blood, collected in connection with sensitization to the hapten diphenylcyclopropenone (DPC). This receptor was obtained from a woman in her 30s with alopecia areata. Some clones in this sample may be carry-over from other donors' samples.

Here the CDR3 DNA reads TGTGCCACCAGTGAACCGGGACAGGGATTCGATGGCTACAACTTC. This sequence encodes CATSEPGQGFDGYNF. The chain carries TRBV24-1 and TRBJ1-2; 9 bases are shared with TRBD1. Germline loops: CDR1 KGHDR, CDR2 SFDVKD. The CDR3 totals 15 residues.